A selection of T cell receptor beta chains follows, all from one sample in a study of cytomegalovirus exposure and HLA in healthy donors. Sequencing was performed with immunoSEQ multiplex PCR; in TCRdb, only in-frame clones are kept and a portion is missing. The table shows more than 100,000 clones, with 74% occurring only once. Input material: PBMCs. Source of these receptors: a woman in her forties or fifties in good health and CMV-seropositive. The conserved cysteine and the conserved F or W are not part of the CDR3 here.

V	J	CDR3
TRBV19	TRBJ1-5	ASMGADQPQH
TRBV25-1	TRBJ1-1	ASSRSTEAF
TRBV15	TRBJ2-3	ATSRDLVSGGADTQY
TRBV6-6	TRBJ1-3	ASSSITGPRGNTIY
TRBV4-2	TRBJ1-6	ASSQEARGGTYNSPLH
TRBV6-1	TRBJ2-4	ASSSLEGAARQY
TRBV5-6	TRBJ1-6	ASSFRTANSNSPLH
TRBV6-5	TRBJ1-3	ASTPKAVSGNTIY
TRBV7-2	TRBJ2-7	ASSLVRGKYEQY
TRBV7-6	TRBJ2-5	ASSPGTGPTQY
TRBV7-6	TRBJ2-5	ASSKNGGQETQY
TRBV25-1	TRBJ2-1	ASSGAGYNEQF
TRBV29-1	TRBJ2-7	SVKGRGNEQY
TRBV6-6	TRBJ2-1	ASSYLAGGQGEQF
TRBV7-6	TRBJ2-1	ASSLLAGGPDEQF
TRBV6-1	TRBJ1-1	ASSEAAQGPRTEAF
TRBV9	TRBJ2-1	ASSVVPTRGGGLAGGRYYNEQF
TRBV2	TRBJ2-5	ASSVPVRETQY
TRBV2	TRBJ2-1	ATTRDRDNEQF
TRBV7-7	TRBJ2-5	ASGTGVETQY
TRBV10-1	TRBJ2-4	ASSGRGLDDLAKNIQY
TRBV30	TRBJ2-7	AWSTWGQVSYEQY
TRBV12-5	TRBJ1-2	ASGLGGWTNYGYT
TRBV5-1	TRBJ2-2	ASSLGGPVGTGELF
TRBV5-4	TRBJ1-2	ASSEDRYGYT
TRBV27	TRBJ2-7	ASRRQGLPHEQY
TRBV19	TRBJ2-7	ASSRAGAYEQY
TRBV6-5	TRBJ1-1	ASKDRGEYTEAF
TRBV2	TRBJ1-1	AGTGEVQAF
TRBV6-5	TRBJ2-5	ASSYPGDRGLETQY
TRBV30	TRBJ1-2	AWSSARRYGYT
TRBV27	TRBJ2-6	ASRGDKGRGANVLT
TRBV30	TRBJ1-5	AWSRVGQPQH
TRBV29-1	TRBJ2-1	SVDRGFEQF
TRBV7-2	TRBJ2-7	ASSLEGGYEQY
TRBV5-8	TRBJ1-6	ASSDGTVDSPLH
TRBV6-5	TRBJ1-1	ASSYGQRNTEAF
TRBV9	TRBJ1-1	ASSVDWNTEAF
TRBV6-5	TRBJ2-2	ASSSSAGELF
TRBV9	TRBJ1-1	ASSVQGGTEAF
TRBV6-1	TRBJ1-5	ASIPAESNQPQH
TRBV19	TRBJ2-7	ASRGQGAFDEQY